These T cell receptor beta chains were read from a single sample in a study of OX40 agonist ivuxolimab in advanced cancers. Sequencing was performed with immunoSEQ multiplex PCR; in TCRdb, only in-frame clones are kept and a portion is missing. This sample has 80,000 to 100,000 clones; more than 85% occur once, and the top ten carry 0.8% to 0.9%. The sequences come from CD4+ or CD8+ T cells sorted from blood, collected in a trial of the OX40 agonist ivuxolimab. These receptors all come from an adult with an advanced solid tumor such as melanoma, head and neck, liver or kidney cancer. The CDR3 runs from the conserved cysteine through the conserved F or W. Clone size is given for some rows only: seen once, a few or many times, or a class if the clone is expanded.

clone size,V gene,J gene,CDR3 protein
.,TRBV5-8,TRBJ1-2,CASRPTGTIAMYGYTF
.,TRBV19,TRBJ2-3,CASRGPADTQYF
.,TRBV6-5,TRBJ1-5,CASSRGDTNQPQHF
.,TRBV5-1,TRBJ2-1,CASSSGLAGGNEQFF
.,TRBV27,TRBJ2-3,CASSPLQSTDTQYF
.,TRBV5-1,TRBJ2-1,CASSLGNSYNEQFF
.,TRBV5-1,TRBJ2-1,CASSSQGYEQFF
.,TRBV6-1,TRBJ2-7,CASSALRDRGTEQYF
.,TRBV7-2,TRBJ2-1,CASRGGGGPLNEQFF
.,TRBV6-1,TRBJ2-5,CASSLGQRETQYF
.,TRBV7-9,TRBJ1-1,CASSLTTEAFF
.,TRBV12-5,TRBJ2-3,CASGLAGTDTQYF
.,TRBV6-1,TRBJ2-7,CASRTGGTGYHEQYF
.,TRBV7-7,TRBJ2-2,CASSRGGTGELFF
.,TRBV7-2,TRBJ2-1,CASSSLAGGYYNEQFF
.,TRBV6-5,TRBJ2-3,CASSYYGQGRPDTQYF
.,TRBV7-8,TRBJ1-2,CASSLRGVTYRVGYGYTF
.,TRBV28,TRBJ1-3,CASSLTGNTIYF
.,TRBV7-9,TRBJ2-7,CASSLQRGNHEQYF
.,TRBV30,TRBJ1-2,CACVHFYGYTF
.,TRBV2,TRBJ1-1,CASSPLLEAFF
.,TRBV19,TRBJ2-2,CATSVGTSVNTGELFF
.,TRBV7-2,TRBJ1-2,CASSQTSDYGYTF
.,TRBV28,TRBJ2-2,CASSSPPLQGFTGELFF
.,TRBV5-1,TRBJ2-5,CASSPDGQETQYF
.,TRBV9,TRBJ1-2,CASSVGVGQGRFGYTF
few,TRBV5-1,TRBJ2-2,CASSPSRVTHTGELFF
once,TRBV11-1,TRBJ2-1,CASSLAGGGSYNEQFF
.,TRBV11-2,TRBJ2-2,CASSFGGSNTGELFF
.,TRBV2,TRBJ1-3,CASTIHPGVQGNTIYF
.,TRBV6-6,TRBJ2-1,CASTITGILVQQFF
.,TRBV9,TRBJ2-1,CASSAGVGLAEYNEQFF
.,TRBV5-6,TRBJ1-2,CASSPRGEGYTF
.,TRBV2,TRBJ1-1,CASSTGPMNTEAFF
.,TRBV27,TRBJ1-1,CASSLKGSTEAFF
.,TRBV30,TRBJ2-1,CAWTGEGSYNEQFF
.,TRBV4-3,TRBJ1-5,CASSQIAGRDQPQHF
few,TRBV6-5,TRBJ1-2,CASSYSLTGSYGYTF
.,TRBV5-4,TRBJ1-3,CASSPGTENTIYF
few,TRBV14,TRBJ1-1,CASSQQGDTEAFF
once,TRBV5-5,TRBJ2-3,CASRFRDPSTDTQYF
.,TRBV5-8,TRBJ2-5,CASSRSEGETQYF
.,TRBV7-9,TRBJ2-6,CASSVHRSSGANVLTF
.,TRBV5-1,TRBJ1-2,CASSSGQELSYGYTF
.,TRBV7-3,TRBJ2-5,CASSLVQGETQYF
.,TRBV18,TRBJ1-4,CASSLYRGQGGEKLFF
.,TRBV9,TRBJ2-5,CASRSGLAGLGTQYF
.,TRBV5-8,TRBJ2-7,CASSGLRDRSSYEQYF
.,TRBV19,TRBJ2-3,CASSSHQSSTDTQYF
.,TRBV29-1,TRBJ2-5,CSVLQETQYF
.,TRBV2,TRBJ2-1,CASSGMLYNEQFF
few,TRBV7-2,TRBJ2-3,CASSWFTDTQYF
.,TRBV7-3,TRBJ1-2,CASSLSAGSPYGYTF
.,TRBV19,TRBJ1-5,CASSLISKLYAAQHF
.,TRBV19,TRBJ1-1,CASSIGSGPLNTEAFF
.,TRBV28,TRBJ1-4,CASSLGTRTEKLFF
.,TRBV30,TRBJ1-2,CAWHGTGTNGYTF